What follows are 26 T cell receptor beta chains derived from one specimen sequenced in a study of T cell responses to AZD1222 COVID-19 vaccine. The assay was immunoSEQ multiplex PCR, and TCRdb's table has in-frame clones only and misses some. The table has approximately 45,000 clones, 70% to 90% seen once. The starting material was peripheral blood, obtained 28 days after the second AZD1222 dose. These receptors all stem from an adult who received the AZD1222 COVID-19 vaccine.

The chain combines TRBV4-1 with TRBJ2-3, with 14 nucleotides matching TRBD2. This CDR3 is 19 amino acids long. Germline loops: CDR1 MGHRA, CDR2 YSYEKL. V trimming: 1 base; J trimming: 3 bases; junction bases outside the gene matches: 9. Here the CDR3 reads CASSQAHPGLAGVTDTQYF. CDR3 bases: TGCGCCAGCAGCCAAGCACATCCGGGACTAGCGGGAGTGACAGATACGCAGTATTTT.

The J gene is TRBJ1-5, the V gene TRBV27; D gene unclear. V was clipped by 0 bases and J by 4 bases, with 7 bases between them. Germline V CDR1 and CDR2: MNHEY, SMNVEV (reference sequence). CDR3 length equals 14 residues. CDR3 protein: CASSLSSVNQPQHF. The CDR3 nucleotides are TGTGCCAGCAGTTTATCTTCGGTGAATCAGCCCCAGCATTTT.

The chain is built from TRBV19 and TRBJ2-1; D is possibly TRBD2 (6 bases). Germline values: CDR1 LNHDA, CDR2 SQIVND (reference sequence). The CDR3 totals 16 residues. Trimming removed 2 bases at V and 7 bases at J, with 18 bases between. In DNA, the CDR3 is TGTGCCAGTAGTATATCCGGGGGTGGACTACGGAATGAGCAGTTCTTC. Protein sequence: CASSISGGGLRNEQFF.

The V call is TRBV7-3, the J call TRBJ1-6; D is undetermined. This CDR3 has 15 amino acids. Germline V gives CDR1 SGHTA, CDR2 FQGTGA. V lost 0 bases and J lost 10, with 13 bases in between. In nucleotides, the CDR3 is TGTGCCAGCAGCTTAACTCTGGCCCCGGAGTCACCCCTCCACTTT. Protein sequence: CASSLTLAPESPLHF.

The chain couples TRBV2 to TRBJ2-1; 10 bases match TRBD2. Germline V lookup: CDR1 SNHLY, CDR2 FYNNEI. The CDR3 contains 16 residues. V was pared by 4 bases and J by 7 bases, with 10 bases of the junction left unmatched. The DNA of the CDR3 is TGTGCCAGCAGTGGTAATGTGCTAGCGGGGGTAAATGAGCAGTTCTTC. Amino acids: CASSGNVLAGVNEQFF.

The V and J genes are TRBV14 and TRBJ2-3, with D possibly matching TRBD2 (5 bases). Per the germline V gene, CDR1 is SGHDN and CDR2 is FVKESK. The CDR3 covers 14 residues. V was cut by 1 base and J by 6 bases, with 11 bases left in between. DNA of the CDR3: TGTGCCAGCAGCCAAGCAGGACTGGGGGATACGCAGTATTTT. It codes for CASSQAGLGDTQYF. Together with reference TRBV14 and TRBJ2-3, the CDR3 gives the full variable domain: EAGVTQFPSHSVIEKGQTVTLRCDPISGHDNLYWYRRVMGKEIKFLLHFVKESKQDESGMPNNRFLAERTGGTYSTLKVQPAELEDSGVYFCASSQAGLGDTQYFGPGTRLTVL.

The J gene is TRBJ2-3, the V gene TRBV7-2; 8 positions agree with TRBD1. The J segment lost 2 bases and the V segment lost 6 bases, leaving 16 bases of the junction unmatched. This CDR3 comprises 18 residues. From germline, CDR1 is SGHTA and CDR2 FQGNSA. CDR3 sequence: CASRRVGQGGDITDTQYF. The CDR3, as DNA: TGTGCCAGCAGACGGGTTGGACAGGGTGGGGATATCACAGATACGCAGTATTTT.

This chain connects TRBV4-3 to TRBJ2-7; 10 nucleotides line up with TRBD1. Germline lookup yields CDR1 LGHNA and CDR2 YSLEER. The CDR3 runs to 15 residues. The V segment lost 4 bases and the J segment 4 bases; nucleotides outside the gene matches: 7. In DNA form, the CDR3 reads TGCGCCAGCAGCCCACAGGGACAGGGGTCGTACGAGCAGTACTTC. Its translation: CASSPQGQGSYEQYF.

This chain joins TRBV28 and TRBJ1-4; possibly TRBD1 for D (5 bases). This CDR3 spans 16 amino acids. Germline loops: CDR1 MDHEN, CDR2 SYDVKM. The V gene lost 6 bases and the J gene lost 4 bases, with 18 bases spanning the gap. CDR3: CASSPRSSGLNEKLFF. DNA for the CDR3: TGTGCCAGCAGCCCCCGAAGCTCGGGGCTTAATGAAAAACTGTTTTTT.

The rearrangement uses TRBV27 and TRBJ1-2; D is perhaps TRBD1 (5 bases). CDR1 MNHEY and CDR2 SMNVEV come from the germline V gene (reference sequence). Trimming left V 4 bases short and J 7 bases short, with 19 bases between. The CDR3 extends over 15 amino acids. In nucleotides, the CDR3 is TGTGCCAGCAGTTGGTTCGGGGGAATCGTAGGTGGCTACACCTTC. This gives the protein CASSWFGGIVGGYTF.

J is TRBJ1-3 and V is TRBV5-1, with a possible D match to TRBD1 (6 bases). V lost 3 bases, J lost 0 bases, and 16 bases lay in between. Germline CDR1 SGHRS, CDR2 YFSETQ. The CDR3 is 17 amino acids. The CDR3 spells CASSWGGRTDSGNTIYF. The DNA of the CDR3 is TGCGCCAGCAGCTGGGGTGGGAGGACAGACTCTGGAAACACCATATATTTT.

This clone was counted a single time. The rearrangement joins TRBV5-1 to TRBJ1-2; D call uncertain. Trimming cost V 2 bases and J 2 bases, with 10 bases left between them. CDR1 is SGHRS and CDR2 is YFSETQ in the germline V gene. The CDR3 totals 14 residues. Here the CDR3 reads CASSLVGQNYGYTF. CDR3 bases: TGCGCCAGCAGCTTAGTGGGCCAGAACTATGGCTACACCTTC.

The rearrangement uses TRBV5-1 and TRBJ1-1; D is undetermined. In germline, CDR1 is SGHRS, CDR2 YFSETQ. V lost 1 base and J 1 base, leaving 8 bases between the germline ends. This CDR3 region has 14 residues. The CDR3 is CASSLSLGNTEAFF. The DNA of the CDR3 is TGCGCCAGCAGCTTGTCGCTCGGGAACACTGAAGCTTTCTTT.

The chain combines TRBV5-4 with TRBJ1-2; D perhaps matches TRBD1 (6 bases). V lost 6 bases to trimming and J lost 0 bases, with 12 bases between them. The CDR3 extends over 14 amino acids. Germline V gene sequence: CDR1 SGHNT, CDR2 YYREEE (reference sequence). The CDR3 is CASTADRSNYGYTF. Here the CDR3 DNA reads TGTGCCAGCACCGCTGACAGGTCTAACTATGGCTACACCTTC.

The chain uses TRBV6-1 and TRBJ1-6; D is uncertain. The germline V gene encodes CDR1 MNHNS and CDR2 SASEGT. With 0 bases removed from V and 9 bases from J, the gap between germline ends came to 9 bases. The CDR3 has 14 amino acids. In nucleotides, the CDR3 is TGTGCCAGCAGTGAAGCGGGAATACGTTCACCCCTCCACTTT. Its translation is CASSEAGIRSPLHF.

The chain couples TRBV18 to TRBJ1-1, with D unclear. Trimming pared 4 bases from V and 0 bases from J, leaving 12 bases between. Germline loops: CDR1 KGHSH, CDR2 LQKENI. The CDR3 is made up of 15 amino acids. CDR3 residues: CASSREGQLNTEAFF. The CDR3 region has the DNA TGTGCCAGCTCACGCGAAGGGCAGCTGAACACTGAAGCTTTCTTT.

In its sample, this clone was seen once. CDR3 nucleotide sequence: TGTGCCAGCAGCCGCCGGGACAGCACAGATACGCAGTATTTT. The encoded protein is CASSRRDSTDTQYF. V is TRBV3-1 (or the pseudogene TRBV3-2) and J is TRBJ2-3, with D perhaps being TRBD1 or TRBD2 (5 bases each). V was pared by 4 bases and J by 0 bases, with 8 bases between. Germline CDR1 and CDR2: LGHDT and YNNKEL (reference sequence). This CDR3 contains 14 residues.

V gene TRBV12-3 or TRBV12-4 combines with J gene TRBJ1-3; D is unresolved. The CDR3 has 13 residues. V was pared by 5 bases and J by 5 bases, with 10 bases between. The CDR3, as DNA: TGTGCCAGCAGTCAGGTTCTGCGAAACACCATATATTTT. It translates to CASSQVLRNTIYF.

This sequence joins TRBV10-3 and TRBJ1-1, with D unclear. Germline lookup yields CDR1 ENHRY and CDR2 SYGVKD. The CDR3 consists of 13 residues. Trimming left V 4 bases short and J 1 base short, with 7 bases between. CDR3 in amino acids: CAISAKGNTEAFF. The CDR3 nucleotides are TGTGCCATCAGTGCTAAGGGGAACACTGAAGCTTTCTTT.

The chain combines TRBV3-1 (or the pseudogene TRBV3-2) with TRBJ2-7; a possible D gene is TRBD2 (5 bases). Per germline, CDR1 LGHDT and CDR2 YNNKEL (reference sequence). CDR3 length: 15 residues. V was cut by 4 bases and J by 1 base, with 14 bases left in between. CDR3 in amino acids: CASSRGREISYEQYF. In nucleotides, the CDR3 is TGTGCCAGCAGCCGTGGACGGGAAATTTCCTACGAGCAGTACTTC.

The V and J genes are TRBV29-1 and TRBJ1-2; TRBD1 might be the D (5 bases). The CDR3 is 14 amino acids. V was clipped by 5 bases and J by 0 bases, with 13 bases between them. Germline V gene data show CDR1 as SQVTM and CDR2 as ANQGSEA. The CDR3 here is CSVTRDRANYGYTF. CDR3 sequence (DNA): TGCAGCGTTACCCGCGACAGAGCTAACTATGGCTACACCTTC.

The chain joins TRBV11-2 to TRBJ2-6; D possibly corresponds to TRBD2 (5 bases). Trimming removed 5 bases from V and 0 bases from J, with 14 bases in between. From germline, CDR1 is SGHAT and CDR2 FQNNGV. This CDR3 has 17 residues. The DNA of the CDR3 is TGTGCCAGCAGCGCGGACGGACTCCGCTCTGGGGCCAACGTCCTGACTTTC. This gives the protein CASSADGLRSGANVLTF.

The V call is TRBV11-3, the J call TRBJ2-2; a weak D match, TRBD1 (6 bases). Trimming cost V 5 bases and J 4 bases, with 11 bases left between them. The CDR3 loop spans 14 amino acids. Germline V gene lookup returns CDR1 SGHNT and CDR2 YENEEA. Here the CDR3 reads CASSTQQGTGELFF. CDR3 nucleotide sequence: TGTGCCAGCAGCACGCAACAGGGCACCGGGGAGCTGTTTTTT.

The CDR3 region is CASSQEGLAGGNEQFF. For the CDR3, the DNA is TGTGCCAGCAGCCAAGAGGGACTAGCGGGGGGCAATGAGCAGTTCTTC. The chain has TRBV3-1 (or the pseudogene TRBV3-2) and TRBJ2-1, with 15 bases matching TRBD2. Germline-derived CDR1 and CDR2 are LGHDT and YNNKEL (reference sequence). The CDR3 covers 16 residues. The junction had 0 bases not matched to a gene; V was cut back by 0 bases and J by 6 bases.

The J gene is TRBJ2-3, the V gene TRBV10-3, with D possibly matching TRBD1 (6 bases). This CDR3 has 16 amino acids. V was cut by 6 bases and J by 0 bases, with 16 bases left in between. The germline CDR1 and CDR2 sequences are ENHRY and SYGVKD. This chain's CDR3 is CAIRTGSGASTDTQYF. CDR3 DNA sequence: TGTGCCATCAGGACAGGATCCGGGGCTAGCACAGATACGCAGTATTTT.

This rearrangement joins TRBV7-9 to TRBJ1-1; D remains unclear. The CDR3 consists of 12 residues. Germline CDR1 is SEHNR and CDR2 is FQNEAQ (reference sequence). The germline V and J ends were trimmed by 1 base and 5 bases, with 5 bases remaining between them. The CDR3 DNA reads TGTGCCAGCAGCTTAGGAGAAACTGAAGCTTTCTTT. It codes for CASSLGETEAFF.